The T cell receptor beta chain described here comes from a study of control samples from healthy donors and cancer patients. Here immunoSEQ multiplex PCR was the method, and the copy in TCRdb shows in-frame clones only, minus some. The sample has about 180,000 clones; roughly 92% are singletons. CDR1 GTSNPN and CDR2 SVGIG come from the germline V gene (reference sequence). V lost 1 base to trimming and J lost 0 bases, with 1 base between them. CDR3 length: 12 residues. This clonotype was obtained from a man aged 25-45 years in good health. The sequenced sample consisted of blood. The chain joins TRBV30 to TRBJ1-5; no clear D gene. In DNA form, the CDR3 reads TGTGCCTGGAGTGCTAGCAATCAGCCCCAGCATTTT. This codes for CAWSASNQPQHF.